These 5 T cell receptor beta chains were sequenced from one sample in a study of control samples from healthy donors and cancer patients. Assay: immunoSEQ multiplex PCR; the TCRdb copy retains only in-frame clones and omits some. The data hold about 160,000 clones, with about 94% observed a single time. Sequenced material: blood. Receptors were obtained from a woman between 35 and 50 years old in good health.

CDR3 nucleotide sequence: TGTGCCAGTACGTTCCGGGTCAATCAGCCCCAGCATTTT. Protein sequence: CASTFRVNQPQHF. The gene calls are TRBV19 and TRBJ1-5; D is ambiguous. The CDR3 runs 13 residues. V shed 7 bases and J shed 3 bases, with 10 bases lying between them. In germline, CDR1 is LNHDA, CDR2 SQIVND (reference sequence).

The rearrangement joins TRBV2 to TRBJ1-1, with D possibly matching TRBD1 (6 bases). Trimming pared 1 base from V and 2 bases from J, leaving 8 bases between. Germline V gives CDR1 SNHLY, CDR2 FYNNEI. CDR3 length: 14 amino acids. CDR3 protein: CASSEGQANTEAFF. CDR3 nucleotide sequence: TGTGCCAGCAGTGAAGGACAGGCCAACACTGAAGCTTTCTTT.

The rearrangement links TRBV9 to TRBJ2-2; D possibly corresponds to TRBD2 (6 bases). Germline lookup yields CDR1 SGDLS and CDR2 YYNGEE. The CDR3 contains 16 residues. The germline V and J ends were trimmed by 3 bases and 0 bases, with 12 bases remaining between them. Here the CDR3 DNA reads TGTGCCAGCAGCGGGGGTGCTAGCGCGAACACCGGGGAGCTGTTTTTT. It codes for CASSGGASANTGELFF.

The chain is built from TRBV27 and TRBJ2-4; a possible D gene is TRBD1 (5 bases). There are 13 residues in the CDR3. V was cut by 2 bases and J by 9 bases, with 11 bases left in between. Germline V CDR1 and CDR2: MNHEY, SMNVEV (reference sequence). The CDR3, as DNA: TGTGCCAGCAGTTTAGATGGGGCCGGCATTCAGTACTTC. The encoded protein is CASSLDGAGIQYF.

This chain joins TRBV7-2 and TRBJ2-7; 9 bases fit TRBD2. The length of the CDR3 is 16 residues. Per the germline V gene, CDR1 is SGHTA and CDR2 is FQGNSA. The ends lost 5 bases at V and 0 bases at J; junction bases unmatched: 8. The CDR3 DNA sequence: TGTGCCAGCAGCCCGAGACTAGCGGCGACCTCCTACGAGCAGTACTTC. This translates into CASSPRLAATSYEQYF.